This T cell receptor (beta chain) was captured by sequencing in a study of T cell clonality in common variable immunodeficiency. General study points: TCRbeta clonality was increased in CVID versus healthy controls.

Donors gave roughly 4.5 to 9 ml heparinized peripheral whole blood. Sequencing used immunoSEQ multiplex PCR; TCRdb keeps in-frame clones, though not all of them. Found here are approximately 44,000 clones, no singletons; the ten largest cover roughly 2.9%. This clone was counted at least ten times. No antigen is known for it. The TCR was taken from a person aged 18 to 75 in good health. Sequenced input: peripheral blood mononuclear cells.

The CDR3 bases that were read are TGCAGCGTTGAGACTAGTGTAGAGACC. Translating it yields CSVETSVET. The complete CDR3 reads CSVETSVETQYF. The chain uses TRBV29-1 and TRBJ2-5; D is perhaps TRBD2 (6 bases). The read ends 3 residues early relative to the CDR3; the germline J gene fills the gap. CDR3 length equals 12 residues. Germline CDR1 is SQVTM and CDR2 is ANQGSEA. V shed 3 bases and J shed 4 bases, with 9 bases lying between them.